Sequencing of this TCR beta chain was carried out in a study of T cell changes during pregnancy in multiple sclerosis. Germline V gene sequence: CDR1 SGHDT, CDR2 YYEEEE. The CDR3 is made up of 13 amino acids. Trimming pared 5 bases from V and 1 base from J, leaving 9 bases between. TCRdb's table, derived via immunoSEQ multiplex PCR, lists solely in-frame clones and lacks some. The data show approximately 88,000 clones, 90% to 95% seen once. This chain joins TRBV5-6 and TRBJ1-1; D uncertain. The sample in question was peripheral blood, obtained in the first trimester of pregnancy. The origin of this receptor is a female donor with multiple sclerosis, enrolled in a pregnancy study. CDR3 loop: CASRYAGNTEAFF. CDR3 in DNA: TGTGCCAGCAGATACGCCGGGAACACTGAAGCTTTCTTT.